The following is a T cell receptor (beta chain) sequence with its context. Germline loops: CDR1 MNHEY, CDR2 SVGAGI. This CDR3 is built from 12 residues. Trimming took off 5 bases at V and 7 bases at J, with 9 bases between the two ends. Method: immunoSEQ multiplex PCR; TCRdb's copy keeps in-frame clones and lacks some. The sample has over 85,000 clones; 85% to 95% are singletons. The data were taken from a study of OX40 agonist ivuxolimab in advanced cancers. This TCR derives from an adult with an advanced solid tumor such as melanoma, head and neck, liver or kidney cancer. The chain couples TRBV6-5 to TRBJ2-1; weak D call: TRBD2 (5 bases). Material: CD4+ or CD8+ T cells sorted from blood, obtained in a trial of the OX40 agonist ivuxolimab. The CDR3: CASSRTRNEQFF. As DNA, the CDR3 is TGTGCCAGCAGTCGTACTAGGAATGAGCAGTTCTTC.